Below are 15 T cell receptor beta chains sequenced from a single sample in a study of T cell changes during pregnancy in multiple sclerosis. Method: immunoSEQ multiplex PCR; TCRdb's copy keeps in-frame clones and lacks some. The data contain over 45,000 clones, just over 85% of them singletons. The sample here was CD4+ T cells from peripheral blood mononuclear cells, taken in the second trimester of pregnancy. All receptors come from a female donor with multiple sclerosis, enrolled in a pregnancy study.

The V and J genes are TRBV5-1 and TRBJ1-5; maybe TRBD1 (5 bases). The CDR3 has 15 amino acids. Germline-derived CDR1 and CDR2 are SGHRS and YFSETQ. With 5 bases removed from V and 5 bases from J, the gap between germline ends came to 17 bases. The chain's CDR3 is CASSLDSPMDQPQHF. The CDR3 coding sequence is TGCGCCAGCAGTCTCGACAGTCCCATGGATCAGCCCCAGCATTTT.

This chain connects TRBV29-1 to TRBJ2-7, with D uncertain. This CDR3 region has 14 residues. V dropped 4 bases and J dropped 3 bases, with 16 bases sitting between them. Germline V lookup: CDR1 SQVTM, CDR2 ANQGSEA. The CDR3 loop is CSVAYVTPLYEQYF. DNA for the CDR3: TGCAGCGTTGCCTATGTGACTCCCCTCTACGAGCAGTACTTC.

The gene calls are TRBV19 and TRBJ2-2; possibly TRBD1 for D (5 bases). The CDR3 length is 14 residues. Germline CDR1 and CDR2: LNHDA and SQIVND (reference sequence). V lost 6 bases, J lost 4 bases, and 12 bases lay in between. The CDR3 loop reads CASSPRVSTGELFF. CDR3 coding DNA: TGTGCCAGTAGCCCCAGGGTTTCCACCGGGGAGCTGTTTTTT.

This clone is a singleton in its sample. The chain carries TRBV7-9 and TRBJ1-2; D is undetermined. The CDR3 is 14 amino acids. The ends were cut back, 2 bases at V and 8 bases at J, with 15 bases in the middle. Germline loops: CDR1 SEHNR, CDR2 FQNEAQ (reference sequence). The CDR3 reads CASSLSPGIEGYTF. The CDR3 DNA sequence: TGTGCCAGCAGCTTAAGTCCGGGGATCGAAGGCTACACCTTC.

The V call is TRBV7-9, the J call TRBJ1-5; maybe TRBD1 (6 bases). Per the germline V gene, CDR1 is SEHNR and CDR2 is FQNEAQ (reference sequence). The V end lost 1 base, the J end lost 9 bases, and 10 bases lay between the germline ends. The CDR3 is made up of 13 amino acids. The CDR3 coding sequence is TGTGCCAGCAGCTTAGGGGGGCCCGGGCCCCAGCATTTT. This translates into CASSLGGPGPQHF.

CDR3 in amino acids: CASSFGPGQGRSGELFF. In DNA form, the CDR3 reads TGCGCCAGCAGCTTTGGGCCGGGACAGGGAAGGTCCGGGGAGCTGTTTTTT. The chain joins TRBV5-1 to TRBJ2-2; 9 positions match TRBD1. This CDR3 comprises 17 residues. Germline CDR1 SGHRS, CDR2 YFSETQ. V was pared by 2 bases and J by 6 bases, with 11 bases of the junction left unmatched.

The J gene is TRBJ2-3, the V gene TRBV6-1; D is perhaps TRBD1 (5 bases). V was cut by 7 bases and J by 0 bases, with 11 bases left in between. Germline assignment: CDR1 MNHNS and CDR2 SASEGT. The length of the CDR3 is 14 residues. CDR3 residues: CASKTGASTDTQYF. The CDR3 DNA is TGTGCCAGCAAAACAGGAGCTAGCACAGATACGCAGTATTTT.

V is TRBV29-1 and J is TRBJ2-2, with D perhaps matching TRBD1 (5 bases). The germline V gene has CDR1 SQVTM and CDR2 ANQGSEA. This CDR3 has 14 amino acids. Between the trimmed V and J ends, which lost 0 bases and 3 bases, there was a span of 8 bases. In DNA, the CDR3 is TGCAGCGTTGAAGATCTAGGGGACACCGGGGAGCTGTTTTTT. Protein: CSVEDLGDTGELFF.

The chain combines TRBV11-3 with TRBJ2-2; a weak D match, TRBD2 (6 bases). Trimming removed 3 bases at V and 6 bases at J, with 11 bases between. Looked up from germline, CDR1 is SGHNT and CDR2 is YENEEA. The length of the CDR3 is 14 residues. CDR3 nucleotide sequence: TGTGCCAGCAGCTTCGCTAGCGCCTCCGGGGAGCTGTTTTTT. As protein: CASSFASASGELFF.

This clone appeared once. This sequence joins TRBV11-2 and TRBJ2-3; possibly TRBD1 for D (5 bases). V dropped 7 bases and J dropped 3 bases, with 14 bases sitting between them. The CDR3 is 14 residues long. The germline V gene has CDR1 SGHAT and CDR2 FQNNGV. CDR3 loop: CASTVQVNTDTQYF. As DNA, the CDR3 is TGTGCCAGCACCGTACAGGTTAATACAGATACGCAGTATTTT.

V and J are TRBV10-3 and TRBJ1-6, with D unresolved. This CDR3 is 14 amino acids long. Trimming shortened V by 3 bases and J by 7 bases, and 10 bases separated the two germline ends. Per germline, CDR1 ENHRY and CDR2 SYGVKD. CDR3 coding DNA: TGTGCCATCAGTGAAGAACCGAGAAATTCACCCCTCCACTTT. Amino acid sequence: CAISEEPRNSPLHF.

The chain joins TRBV4-3 to TRBJ2-4; 16 positions agree with TRBD2. Germline CDR1 LGHNA, CDR2 YSLEER. The CDR3 spans 21 residues. After removal of 0 bases from V and 0 bases from J, the junction contained 8 bases not matched to a gene. Here the CDR3 reads CASSQDLPGLAGGAAKNIQYF. CDR3 coding DNA: TGCGCCAGCAGCCAAGATCTGCCGGGACTAGCGGGAGGGGCAGCCAAAAACATTCAGTACTTC.

The chain recombines TRBV9 with TRBJ2-1, with D maybe TRBD2 (6 bases). With 4 bases removed from V and 6 bases from J, the gap between germline ends came to 20 bases. This CDR3 has 16 residues. From germline, CDR1 is SGDLS and CDR2 YYNGEE. The CDR3: CASSTRLSGRINEQFF. For the CDR3, the DNA is TGTGCCAGCAGCACACGCCTGTCGGGGAGGATCAATGAGCAGTTCTTC.

The rearrangement joins TRBV19 to TRBJ2-1; 8 nucleotides align to TRBD2. The CDR3 spans 14 residues. Germline V gene sequence: CDR1 LNHDA, CDR2 SQIVND (reference sequence). The V gene end was trimmed by 4 bases and the J gene end by 9 bases; junction bases not matched to a gene: 8. In DNA form, the CDR3 reads TGTGCCAGTAGTAACGGGAGGGCAAGGGGTGAGCAGTTCTTC. It specifies CASSNGRARGEQFF.

The chain recombines TRBV5-1 with TRBJ2-1, with TRBD2 identical over 8 bases. The CDR3 has 15 amino acids. The germline CDR1 and CDR2 sequences are SGHRS and YFSETQ. V lost 2 bases and J lost 8; bases outside the gene matches: 9. CDR3: CASSLREGFMDEQFF. The CDR3 nucleotides are TGCGCCAGCAGCTTACGGGAGGGGTTCATGGATGAGCAGTTCTTC.